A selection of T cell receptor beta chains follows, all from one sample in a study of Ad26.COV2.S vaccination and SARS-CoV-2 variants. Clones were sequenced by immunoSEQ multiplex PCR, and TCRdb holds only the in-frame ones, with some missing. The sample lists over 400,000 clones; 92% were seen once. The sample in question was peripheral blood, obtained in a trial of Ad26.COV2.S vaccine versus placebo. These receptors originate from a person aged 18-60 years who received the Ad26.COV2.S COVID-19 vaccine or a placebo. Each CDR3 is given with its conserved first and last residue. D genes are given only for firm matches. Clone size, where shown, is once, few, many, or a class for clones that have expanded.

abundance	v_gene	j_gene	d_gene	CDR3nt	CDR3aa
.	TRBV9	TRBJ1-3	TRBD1	TGTGCCAGCAGCGCGACCCCTACAGGGGCGGCAGGAAACACCATATATTTT	CASSATPTGAAGNTIYF
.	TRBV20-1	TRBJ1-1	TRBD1	TGCAGTGCACGGACAGGGTATGAAGCTTTCTTT	CSARTGYEAFF
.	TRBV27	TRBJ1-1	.	TGTGCCAGCAGTCTAACTGGGAACACTGAAGCTTTCTTT	CASSLTGNTEAFF
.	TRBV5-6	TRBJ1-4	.	TGTGCCAGCAGCTTGGCGGGGCTTGCAACTAATGAAAAACTGTTTTTT	CASSLAGLATNEKLFF
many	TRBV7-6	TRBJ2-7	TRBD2	TGTGCCAGCAGCCCCCGGCTAGCGGGTCGTCCCGAGCAGTACTTC	CASSPRLAGRPEQYF
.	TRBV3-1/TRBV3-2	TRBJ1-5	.	TGTGCCAGCAGCCAAGATCTCGGCAGTCCGCCCCAGCATTTT	CASSQDLGSPPQHF
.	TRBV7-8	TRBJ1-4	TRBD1	TGTGCCAGCAGCCTAAAGGGGGGGACAGAGTTAACAACTAATGAAAAACTGTTTTTT	CASSLKGGTELTTNEKLFF
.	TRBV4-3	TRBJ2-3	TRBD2	TGCGCCAGCAGCCGGGTGGTTAGCGGGGGGGCTGGAGATACGCAGTATTTT	CASSRVVSGGAGDTQYF
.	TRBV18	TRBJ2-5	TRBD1	TGTGCCAGCTGCGCGACAGGGGTAGGCCAAGAGACCCAGTACTTC	CASCATGVGQETQYF
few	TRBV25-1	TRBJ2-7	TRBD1	TGTGCCAGCAGTCGGGGGACAGGGAGGGCCTACGAGCAGTACTTC	CASSRGTGRAYEQYF
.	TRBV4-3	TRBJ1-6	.	TGCGCCAGCAGCCGAAGTGGGATAGCTAATTCACCCCTCCACTTT	CASSRSGIANSPLHF
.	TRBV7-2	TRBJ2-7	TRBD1	TGTGCCAGCAGCTTAGGGACAGGGTACTACGAGCAGTACTTC	CASSLGTGYYEQYF
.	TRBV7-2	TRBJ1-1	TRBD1	TGTGCCAGCAGCTTAGTGGGACAGGGGAACACTGAAGCTTTCTTT	CASSLVGQGNTEAFF
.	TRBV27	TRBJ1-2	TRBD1	TGTGCCAGCAGTGGACAGGAAGGGGTCCATGGCTACACCTTC	CASSGQEGVHGYTF
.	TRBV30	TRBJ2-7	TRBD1	TGTGCCTGCCTTCACCCCGGGACAGATTACGAGCAGTACTTC	CACLHPGTDYEQYF